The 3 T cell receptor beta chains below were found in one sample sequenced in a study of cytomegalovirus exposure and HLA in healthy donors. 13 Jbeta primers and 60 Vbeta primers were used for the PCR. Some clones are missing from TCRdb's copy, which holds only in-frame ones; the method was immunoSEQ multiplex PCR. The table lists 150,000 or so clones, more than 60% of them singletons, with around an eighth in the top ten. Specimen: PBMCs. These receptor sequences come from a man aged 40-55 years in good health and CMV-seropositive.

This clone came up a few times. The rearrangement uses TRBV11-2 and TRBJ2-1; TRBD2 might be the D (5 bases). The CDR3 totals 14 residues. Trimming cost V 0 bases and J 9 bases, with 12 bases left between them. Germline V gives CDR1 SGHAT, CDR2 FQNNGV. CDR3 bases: TGTGCCAGCAGCTTAGATCCTAGCCGCGGTGAGCAGTTCTTC. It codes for CASSLDPSRGEQFF.

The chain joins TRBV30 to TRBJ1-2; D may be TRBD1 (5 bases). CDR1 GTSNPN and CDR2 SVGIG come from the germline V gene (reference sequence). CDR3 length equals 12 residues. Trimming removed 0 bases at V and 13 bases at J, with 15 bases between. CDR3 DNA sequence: TGTGCCTGGAGTGTGTCAGGGAGGGTAGGCACCTTC. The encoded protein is CAWSVSGRVGTF.

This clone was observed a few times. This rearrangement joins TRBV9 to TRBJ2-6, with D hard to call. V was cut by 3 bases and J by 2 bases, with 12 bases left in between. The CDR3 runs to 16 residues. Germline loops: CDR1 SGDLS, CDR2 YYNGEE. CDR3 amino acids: CASSADDTAGANVLTF. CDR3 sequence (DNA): TGTGCCAGCAGCGCCGACGACACGGCTGGGGCCAACGTCCTGACTTTC.